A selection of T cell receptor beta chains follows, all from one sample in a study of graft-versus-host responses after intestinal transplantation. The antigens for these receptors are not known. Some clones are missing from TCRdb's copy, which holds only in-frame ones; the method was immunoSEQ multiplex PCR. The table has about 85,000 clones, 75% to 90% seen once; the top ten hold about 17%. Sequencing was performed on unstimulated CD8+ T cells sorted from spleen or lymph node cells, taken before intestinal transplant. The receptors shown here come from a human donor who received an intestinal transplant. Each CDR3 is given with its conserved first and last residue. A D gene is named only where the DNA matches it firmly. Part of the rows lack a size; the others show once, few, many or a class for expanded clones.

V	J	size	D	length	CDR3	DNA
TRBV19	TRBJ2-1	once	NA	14	CASSMLGSYNEQFF	TGTGCCAGTAGTATGCTCGGGTCCTACAATGAGCAGTTCTTC
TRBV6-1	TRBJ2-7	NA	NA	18	CASSEAGYSHPSSYEQYF	TGTGCCAGCAGTGAAGCGGGATACTCCCACCCCTCCTCCTACGAGCAGTACTTC
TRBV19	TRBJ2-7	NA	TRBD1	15	CASSIGQAPVSEQYF	TGTGCCAGTAGTATCGGACAGGCCCCAGTCAGCGAGCAGTACTTC
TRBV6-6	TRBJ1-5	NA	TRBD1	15	CASIHGQGADQPQHF	TGTGCCAGCATCCACGGGCAGGGGGCGGATCAGCCCCAGCATTTT
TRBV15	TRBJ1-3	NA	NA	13	CATSRVYGNTIYF	TGTGCCACCAGCAGGGTTTATGGAAACACCATATATTTT
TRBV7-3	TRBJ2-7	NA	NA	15	CASSPKGPGNYEQYF	TGTGCCAGCAGTCCAAAAGGTCCAGGGAACTACGAGCAGTACTTC
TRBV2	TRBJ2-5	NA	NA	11	CASSKGETQYF	TGTGCCAGCAGTAAAGGGGAGACCCAGTACTTC
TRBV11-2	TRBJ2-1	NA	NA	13	CASTEILENEQFF	TGTGCCAGCACCGAGATTCTTGAGAATGAGCAGTTCTTC
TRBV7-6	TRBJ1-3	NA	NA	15	CASSTDGSSGNTIYF	TGTGCCAGCAGCACCGACGGTAGCTCTGGAAACACCATATATTTT
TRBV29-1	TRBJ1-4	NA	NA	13	CSVVSGQNEKLFF	TGCAGCGTTGTATCTGGACAGAATGAAAAACTGTTTTTT
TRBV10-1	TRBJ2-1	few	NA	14	CASSERAGGNEQFF	TGCGCCAGCAGTGAGAGGGCCGGGGGCAATGAGCAGTTCTTC
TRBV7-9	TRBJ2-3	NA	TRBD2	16	CASSPAGGASTDTQYF	TGTGCCAGCAGCCCGGCCGGGGGGGCCAGCACAGATACGCAGTATTTT
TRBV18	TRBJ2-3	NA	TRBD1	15	CASSPVTGGRDTQYF	TGTGCCAGCTCACCAGTCACAGGGGGTAGAGATACGCAGTATTTT
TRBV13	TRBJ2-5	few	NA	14	CASSFGTYQETQYF	TGTGCCAGCAGCTTTGGGACCTACCAAGAGACCCAGTACTTC
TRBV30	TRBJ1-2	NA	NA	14	CAWSALTENYGYTF	TGTGCCTGGAGTGCACTAACAGAGAACTATGGCTACACCTTC
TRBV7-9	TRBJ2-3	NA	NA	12	CASSLRPDTQYF	TGTGCCAGCAGCCTGAGACCAGATACGCAGTATTTT
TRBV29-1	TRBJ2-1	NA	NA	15	CSVEAGQSPYNEQFF	TGCAGCGTTGAAGCAGGCCAGAGCCCCTACAATGAGCAGTTCTTC
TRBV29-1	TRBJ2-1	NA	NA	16	CSVGRIGGLYYNEQFF	TGCAGCGTTGGTAGAATAGGGGGGCTATACTACAATGAGCAGTTCTTC
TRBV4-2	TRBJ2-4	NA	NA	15	CASSREDIAKNIQYF	TGTGCCAGCAGCCGGGAGGACATAGCCAAAAACATTCAGTACTTC
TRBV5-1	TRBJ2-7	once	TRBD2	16	CASSLSGATLSYEQYF	TGCGCCAGCAGCTTGAGCGGGGCTACACTTTCCTACGAGCAGTACTTC
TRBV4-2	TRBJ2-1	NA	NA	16	CASSQGWLAPANEQFF	TGTGCCAGCAGCCAAGGTTGGCTAGCTCCCGCTAATGAGCAGTTCTTC
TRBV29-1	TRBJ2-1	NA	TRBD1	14	CSALSGTGADEQFF	TGCAGCGCCTTGTCCGGGACAGGGGCTGATGAGCAGTTCTTC
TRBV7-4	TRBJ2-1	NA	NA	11	CASRRGNEQFF	TGTGCCAGCAGAAGGGGAAATGAGCAGTTCTTC
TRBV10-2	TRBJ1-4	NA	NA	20	CASSLQNRAPWGAFNEKLFF	TGCGCCAGCAGCCTACAGAACCGGGCCCCGTGGGGGGCCTTTAATGAAAAACTGTTTTTT
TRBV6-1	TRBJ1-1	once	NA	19	CASSEALLKGVLGGTEAFF	TGTGCCAGCAGTGAAGCGCTTCTTAAAGGGGTTTTGGGTGGGACTGAAGCTTTCTTT
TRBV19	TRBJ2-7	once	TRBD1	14	CASSIDRGPYEQYF	TGTGCCAGTAGTATCGACAGGGGACCTTACGAGCAGTACTTC
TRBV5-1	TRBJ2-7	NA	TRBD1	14	CASSLAGQGPEQYF	TGCGCCAGCAGCTTGGCGGGACAGGGACCCGAGCAGTACTTC
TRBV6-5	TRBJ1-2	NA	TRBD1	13	CASSLDRGDGYTF	TGTGCCAGCAGTCTAGACAGGGGGGATGGCTACACCTTC
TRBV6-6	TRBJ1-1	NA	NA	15	CASTRLGGRNTEAFF	TGTGCCAGCACTCGGCTAGGGGGGCGGAACACTGAAGCTTTCTTT
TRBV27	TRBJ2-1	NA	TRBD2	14	CASSLWGGHNEQFF	TGTGCCAGCAGTTTATGGGGGGGTCACAATGAGCAGTTCTTC